These 32 T cell receptor beta chains were all obtained from the same sample, sequenced in a study of blood T cell repertoires in COVID-19 (dated by TCRdb to 2020 to 2021). Library prep was done by the immunoSEQ multiplex PCR assay. TCRdb provides this immuneACCESS table in a form limited to in-frame rearrangements. Some clones are lacking; in checked studies, under half of them reflect an unresolved V gene, and why the rest are absent is not known. This sample is represented by 200,000 to 250,000 clones; around 84% of them were singletons. Just under 20% of the sample rests with the top ten. Sequenced: peripheral blood. All receptors derive from a man younger than 45 with active or convalescent COVID-19.

This chain connects TRBV9 to TRBJ2-3; no definite D call. CDR1 and CDR2 (germline): SGDLS, YYNGEE. Trimming pared 9 bases from V and 1 base from J, leaving 9 bases between. This CDR3 contains 12 residues. CDR3 DNA sequence: TGTGCCACCCTTATTCGCACAGATACGCAGTATTTT. Its protein product is CATLIRTDTQYF. Variable domain in full (rest from reference TRBV9 and TRBJ2-3): DSGVTQTPKHLITATGQRVTLRCSPRSGDLSVYWYQQSLDQGLQFLIQYYNGEERAKGNILERFSAQQFPDLHSELNLSSLELGDSALYFCATLIRTDTQYFGPGTRLTVL.

This clone has only a few counts. The chain links TRBV4-3 to TRBJ1-6, with D possibly matching TRBD1 (6 bases). Germline assignment: CDR1 LGHNA and CDR2 YSLEER. V lost 0 bases, J lost 0 bases, and 12 bases lay in between. This CDR3 contains 18 residues. CDR3 coding DNA: TGCGCCAGCAGCCAAGAAGCCGGACAGAGCTCCTATAATTCACCCCTCCACTTT. This encodes CASSQEAGQSSYNSPLHF.

The gene calls are TRBV12-2 and TRBJ2-2; TRBD2, the D gene given by the table, was not confirmed from the DNA. TRBV12-2 is termed a pseudogene. This CDR3 contains 16 residues. The CDR3 sequence is CASRLGRWENTGELFF. The CDR3 DNA reads TGTGCAAGTCGCTTAGGGAGGTGGGAGAACACCGGGGAGCTGTTTTTT.

V and J are TRBV10-1 and TRBJ2-1; 7 bases fit TRBD2. Germline lookup yields CDR1 WNHNN and CDR2 SYGVQD (reference sequence). The CDR3 contains 16 residues. The junction had 15 bases not matched to a gene; V was cut back by 5 bases and J by 8 bases. The CDR3 nucleotides are TGCGCCAGCAGTCCCCTCGGGGAGGGTGGGTCAGATGAGCAGTTCTTC. It encodes CASSPLGEGGSDEQFF.

The rearrangement links TRBV4-1 to TRBJ2-7; a possible D gene is TRBD2 (5 bases). V lost 4 bases to trimming and J lost 0 bases, with 16 bases between them. The CDR3 loop spans 16 amino acids. The germline V gene encodes CDR1 MGHRA and CDR2 YSYEKL. CDR3 amino acids: CASSPQPRVYSYEQYF. CDR3 DNA: TGCGCCAGCAGCCCCCAACCGAGGGTCTACTCCTACGAGCAGTACTTC.

The chain carries TRBV6-5 and TRBJ1-6; the match to TRBD1 covers 7 bases. The V gene's germline CDR1 is MNHEY and CDR2 SVGAGI. V dropped 9 bases and J dropped 4; count of bases not matched to a gene: 9. This CDR3 contains 15 residues. The CDR3: CASFLRTGYNSPLHF. CDR3 DNA: TGTGCCAGTTTCCTTCGGACAGGTTATAATTCACCCCTCCACTTT.

This clone has only a few counts. The chain has TRBV19 and TRBJ1-2; TRBD1 agrees at 8 bases. The CDR3 is made up of 14 amino acids. After removal of 6 bases from V and 6 bases from J, the junction contained 9 bases not matched to a gene. The V gene's germline CDR1 is LNHDA and CDR2 SQIVND (reference sequence). The CDR3 region is CASSTHRGKDGYTF. The DNA of the CDR3 is TGTGCCAGTAGCACACACAGGGGGAAGGATGGCTACACCTTC.

The chain uses TRBV6-4 and TRBJ1-2; 9 bases align to TRBD1. Unmatched junction bases numbered 7, after V lost 6 bases and J lost 8 bases. This CDR3 has 13 residues. The germline CDR1 and CDR2 sequences are MRHNA and SNTAGT. CDR3 region: CASSPQGAEGYTF. In nucleotides, the CDR3 is TGTGCCAGCAGCCCACAGGGGGCGGAAGGCTACACCTTC.

This clone has a handful of counts. The chain recombines TRBV15 with TRBJ1-4, with TRBD1 matching over 9 bases. The germline V gene has CDR1 LNHNV and CDR2 YYDKDF (reference sequence). The V gene end was trimmed by 2 bases and the J gene end by 8 bases; junction bases not matched to a gene: 6. This CDR3 region has 15 residues. The CDR3 spells CATSRLDRGPEKLFF. The CDR3 coding sequence is TGTGCCACCAGCAGATTGGACAGGGGCCCCGAAAAACTGTTTTTT.

CDR3 sequence (DNA): TGTGCCAGCTCACCGCCAGGGTATCAGCCCCAGCATTTT. The encoded protein is CASSPPGYQPQHF. This chain connects TRBV18 to TRBJ1-5; a possible D gene is TRBD1 (5 bases). Trimming took off 3 bases at V and 5 bases at J, with 8 bases between the two ends. This CDR3 contains 13 residues. Germline CDR1 is KGHSH and CDR2 is LQKENI.

The rearrangement uses TRBV18 and TRBJ2-7; TRBD2 is a possible D gene (5 bases). Trimming cost V 3 bases and J 2 bases, with 11 bases left between them. The CDR3 covers 14 residues. Germline CDR1 KGHSH, CDR2 LQKENI. The CDR3 here is CASSPGRGTYEQYF. CDR3 in DNA: TGTGCCAGCTCACCGGGAAGAGGGACCTACGAGCAGTACTTC.

The rearrangement joins TRBV28 to TRBJ1-1; a possible D gene is TRBD1 (6 bases). CDR1 is MDHEN and CDR2 is SYDVKM in the germline V gene. V was shortened by 4 bases and J by 4 bases, with 13 bases between the two germline ends. This CDR3 is 14 amino acids long. CDR3 sequence: CASSSDTGTTEAFF. The CDR3 bases are TGTGCCAGCAGTTCTGATACAGGGACCACTGAAGCTTTCTTT.

The chain uses TRBV6-6 and TRBJ1-6, with D possibly TRBD1 on 6 matching bases. Looked up from germline, CDR1 is MNHNY and CDR2 is SVGAGI (reference sequence). This CDR3 has 14 residues. V shed 7 bases and J shed 6 bases, with 13 bases lying between them. In nucleotides, the CDR3 is TGTGCCAGCAAGGGGGGGCTGAGTAATTCACCCCTCCACTTT. The encoded protein is CASKGGLSNSPLHF.

The rearrangement uses TRBV19 and TRBJ1-5; 8 bases are a match to TRBD1. J was trimmed by 7 bases and V by 8 bases; bases with no gene match: 7. Germline CDR1 and CDR2: LNHDA and SQIVND (reference sequence). The length of the CDR3 is 13 residues. This CDR3 reads CASAGQGGQPQHF. CDR3 sequence (DNA): TGTGCCAGTGCTGGACAGGGTGGACAGCCCCAGCATTTT. Supplemented by reference TRBV19 and TRBJ1-5, the full variable domain reads DGGITQSPKYLFRKEGQNVTLSCEQNLNHDAMYWYRQDPGQGLRLIYYSQIVNDFQKGDIAEGYSVSREKKESFPLTVTSAQKNPTAFYLCASAGQGGQPQHFGDGTRLSIL.

This chain connects TRBV9 to TRBJ2-1; TRBD1 matches at 7 bases. Germline trimming cut 4 bases from V and 9 bases from J; bases unmatched to any gene: 10. Germline V gene sequence: CDR1 SGDLS, CDR2 YYNGEE. The CDR3 consists of 14 residues. The CDR3 coding sequence is TGTGCCAGCAGCCAATCGACAGGGACGGGTGAGCAGTTCTTC. It yields the protein CASSQSTGTGEQFF.

This clone was seen a few times. The rearrangement uses TRBV7-9 and TRBJ1-1; the D is unclear. CDR3 length equals 13 residues. V gave up 5 bases and J gave up 6 bases, with 13 bases separating them. Germline lookup yields CDR1 SEHNR and CDR2 FQNEAQ (reference sequence). The CDR3 loop reads CASSPESPPEAFF. CDR3 coding DNA: TGTGCCAGCAGCCCGGAGAGCCCTCCTGAAGCTTTCTTT.

This chain uses TRBV2 with TRBJ1-2, with D possibly being TRBD1 (5 bases). Germline V gene sequence: CDR1 SNHLY, CDR2 FYNNEI. V dropped 1 base and J dropped 4 bases, with 19 bases sitting between them. This CDR3 is built from 17 residues. The CDR3 loop is CASSEDLSGLRVYGYTF. As DNA, the CDR3 is TGTGCCAGCAGTGAAGACCTCTCAGGGCTCCGGGTCTATGGCTACACCTTC.

The chain links TRBV7-2 to TRBJ1-5; D is ambiguous. The CDR3 is 14 amino acids. In germline, CDR1 is SGHTA, CDR2 FQGNSA. V gave up 2 bases and J gave up 2 bases, with 7 bases separating them. Here the CDR3 DNA reads TGTGCCAGCAGCTTAATGGGAGGCAATCAGCCCCAGCATTTT. Encoded protein: CASSLMGGNQPQHF.

This clone appeared once. This chain connects TRBV18 to TRBJ2-7, with TRBD2 matching over 9 bases. Germline V gene sequence: CDR1 KGHSH, CDR2 LQKENI. The length of the CDR3 is 13 residues. The J segment lost 5 bases and the V segment lost 3 bases, leaving 2 bases of the junction unmatched. CDR3 protein: CASSPGGGDEQYF. The CDR3 DNA reads as TGTGCCAGCTCACCGGGCGGGGGGGACGAGCAGTACTTC.

The chain couples TRBV19 to TRBJ1-2; 10 bases are shared with TRBD1. Trimming took 10 bases from V and 6 from J; bases not matched to a gene: 11. Germline CDR1 LNHDA, CDR2 SQIVND (reference sequence). The CDR3 runs 14 residues. CDR3 DNA sequence: TGTGCCACTACCCAGACAGGGGGCGTTCATGGCTACACCTTC. Translated, it gives CATTQTGGVHGYTF.

CDR3 loop: CASSLLAGEPLHF. CDR3 bases: TGTGCCAGCAGTTTATTGGCAGGGGAGCCCCTCCACTTT. The chain employs TRBV28 and TRBJ1-6, with D tentatively TRBD1 (6 bases). This CDR3 is 13 amino acids long. Germline V gene lookup returns CDR1 MDHEN and CDR2 SYDVKM. Trimming stripped 1 base from V and 13 bases from J, with 11 bases between.

This clone was detected a few times. This chain connects TRBV9 to TRBJ2-5; TRBD2 is a possible D gene (6 bases). V lost 4 bases to trimming and J lost 4 bases, with 20 bases between them. CDR1 and CDR2 from the germline V gene are SGDLS and YYNGEE. The CDR3 is 16 residues long. The CDR3 spells CASSLPAGGVPETQYF. The CDR3 nucleotides read TGTGCCAGCAGCCTCCCCGCCGGAGGGGTCCCAGAGACCCAGTACTTC.

The V call is TRBV4-3, the J call TRBJ2-7, with TRBD1 matching over 10 bases. CDR1 and CDR2 from the germline V gene are LGHNA and YSLEER. This CDR3 is 16 amino acids long. With 4 bases clipped from V and 4 bases from J, the junction kept 10 bases outside the gene matches. The CDR3 coding sequence is TGCGCCAGCAGCCGAGGGGCCGGGACAGGGGAATACGAGCAGTACTTC. Translation: CASSRGAGTGEYEQYF.

This sequence joins TRBV6-4 and TRBJ2-7, with no clear D. V shed 6 bases and J shed 0 bases, with 18 bases lying between them. The length of the CDR3 is 16 residues. Looked up from germline, CDR1 is MRHNA and CDR2 is SNTAGT. The CDR3 DNA follows: TGTGCCAGCAGGCTGCAAAAACTCATCCCCTCCTACGAGCAGTACTTC. It specifies CASRLQKLIPSYEQYF.

A few counts support this clone. The rearrangement joins TRBV5-6 to TRBJ2-7; D is possibly TRBD2 (6 bases). The length of the CDR3 is 16 residues. V was clipped by 0 bases and J by 6 bases, with 19 bases between them. Looked up from germline, CDR1 is SGHDT and CDR2 is YYEEEE. The CDR3 protein is CASSLGSAGFGSEQYF. The CDR3 region has the DNA TGTGCCAGCAGCTTGGGGTCAGCGGGCTTCGGTTCCGAGCAGTACTTC.

This rearrangement joins TRBV4-2 to TRBJ2-7, with 9 bases aligning to TRBD2. The CDR3 has 17 residues. Germline loops: CDR1 LGHNA, CDR2 YNFKEQ. The V gene end was trimmed by 2 bases and the J gene end by 4 bases; junction bases not matched to a gene: 12. CDR3 protein: CASSQRLAAGNPYEQYF. Written as DNA, the CDR3 is TGTGCCAGCAGCCAAAGACTAGCGGCAGGAAACCCGTACGAGCAGTACTTC.

This clone was seen just once. V gene TRBV28 combines with J gene TRBJ2-1; D is possibly TRBD2 (6 bases). The CDR3 extends over 15 amino acids. Trimming removed 7 bases at V and 0 bases at J, with 13 bases between. The V gene's germline CDR1 is MDHEN and CDR2 SYDVKM. DNA of the CDR3: TGTGCCAGCACCGAGGACGGGAGCTCCTACAATGAGCAGTTCTTC. Protein: CASTEDGSSYNEQFF.

V usage is TRBV3-1 (or the pseudogene TRBV3-2) and J usage is TRBJ2-7; D call uncertain. Trimming stripped 0 bases from V and 6 bases from J, with 18 bases between. This CDR3 is 16 amino acids long. Per germline, CDR1 LGHDT and CDR2 YNNKEL (reference sequence). As DNA, the CDR3 is TGTGCCAGCAGCCAAGATGTGAAGTTTCGAGGAAGCGAGCAGTACTTC. It specifies CASSQDVKFRGSEQYF.

The chain combines TRBV9 with TRBJ2-3; D possibly corresponds to TRBD2 (5 bases). Trimming removed 4 bases at V and 2 bases at J, with 14 bases between. Looked up from germline, CDR1 is SGDLS and CDR2 is YYNGEE. The CDR3 extends over 15 amino acids. The CDR3 DNA reads TGTGCCAGCAGCCCCTCAGGCGGGCTCACAGATACGCAGTATTTT. This gives the protein CASSPSGGLTDTQYF.

The chain uses TRBV4-2 and TRBJ2-2, with 7 positions matching TRBD2. The length of the CDR3 is 15 residues. V dropped 6 bases and J dropped 1; count of bases not matched to a gene: 5. Germline CDR1 reads LGHNA; CDR2 reads YNFKEQ. CDR3 sequence: CASSPTSENTGELFF. CDR3 sequence (DNA): TGTGCCAGCAGTCCCACTAGCGAGAACACCGGGGAGCTGTTTTTT.

The gene calls are TRBV4-3 and TRBJ1-1; tentative D call: TRBD1 (5 bases). The germline V and J ends were trimmed by 2 bases and 1 base, with 20 bases remaining between them. The germline gives CDR1 LGHNA, CDR2 YSLEER. This CDR3 is 18 amino acids long. The CDR3 is CASSQPTVGAKGNTEAFF. CDR3 sequence (DNA): TGCGCCAGCAGCCAACCAACCGTTGGGGCCAAGGGGAACACTGAAGCTTTCTTT.

The chain recombines TRBV7-9 with TRBJ2-1; tentatively, D is TRBD2 (7 bases). Germline V lookup: CDR1 SEHNR, CDR2 FQNEAQ (reference sequence). This CDR3 is 16 amino acids long. Trimming shortened V by 4 bases and J by 6 bases, and 19 bases separated the two germline ends. CDR3 in amino acids: CASSSLGAGVLNEQFF. Here the CDR3 DNA reads TGTGCCAGCAGCTCCCTGGGGGCGGGAGTGCTCAATGAGCAGTTCTTC.